The present TCR beta chain was sequenced within a study of CD4 T cell repertoires in COVID-19. Across the whole study: Relabeled CFSE-low cells, IL-2-expanded for less than 11 days, met spikes from other coronaviruses.

General study results and limits: Two or all three memory subsets shared several highly expanded SARS-CoV-2-reactive clonotypes.

The memory T cells were sequenced right after ex vivo isolation, without culture. For this clone: Its antigen remains unidentified.

Some clones are missing from TCRdb's copy, which holds only in-frame ones; the method was immunoSEQ multiplex PCR. This table has about 25,000 clones, 93% appearing once. This specimen was circulating follicular helper CD4+ T cells (cTfh) from blood, taken before the COVID-19 pandemic. This clonotype originated in a human donor who had COVID-19.

The chain's CDR3 is CASSLPDRVGTQYF. For the CDR3, the DNA is TGTGCCAGCAGCTTGCCTGACAGGGTAGGCACGCAGTATTTT. The chain carries TRBV5-4 and TRBJ2-3; 7 nucleotides align to TRBD1. J lost 9 bases, V lost 1 base, and 8 bases had no gene match. The length of the CDR3 is 14 residues. CDR1 and CDR2 (germline): SGHNT, YYREEE (reference sequence).